Presented here are 15 T cell receptor beta chains from one specimen sequenced in a study of blood T cell repertoires in COVID-19. TCRdb keeps only in-frame clones here, not all; method: immunoSEQ multiplex PCR. The sample consists of roughly 59,000 clones, roughly 80% of them appearing once. The sequenced sample was peripheral blood. The source is a human donor in a cohort sampled during active COVID-19.

For the CDR3, the DNA is TGTGCCAGCAGCTTAGCGTACTACAATGAGCAGTTCTTC. Its translation is CASSLAYYNEQFF. The genes are TRBV11-2 and TRBJ2-1, with D hard to call. CDR3 length equals 13 residues. Germline CDR1 reads SGHAT; CDR2 reads FQNNGV. V was pared by 1 base and J by 3 bases, with 4 bases between. The complete variable domain, with remaining parts taken from reference TRBV11-2 and TRBJ2-1, reads EAGVAQSPRYKIIEKRQSVAFWCNPISGHATLYWYQQILGQGPKLLIQFQNNGVVDDSQLPKDRFSAERLKGVDSTLKIQPAKLEDSAVYLCASSLAYYNEQFFGPGTRLTVL.

The table lists this clone with a count of one. The chain has TRBV5-6 and TRBJ2-7; D is undetermined. Germline loops: CDR1 SGHDT, CDR2 YYEEEE. This CDR3 is built from 15 residues. Trimming took off 4 bases at V and 3 bases at J, with 17 bases between the two ends. CDR3 loop: CASSIGPTLDYEQYF. CDR3 bases: TGTGCCAGCAGCATTGGGCCTACACTCGACTACGAGCAGTACTTC.

In this sample, this clone turned up once. The CDR3 loop reads CASSPGQGDKAFF. CDR3 bases: TGTGCCAGCTCACCGGGACAGGGGGATAAAGCTTTCTTT. V and J are TRBV18 and TRBJ1-1, with TRBD1 identical over 11 bases. Trimming cost V 3 bases and J 9 bases; bases outside gene matches: 3. Looked up from germline, CDR1 is KGHSH and CDR2 is LQKENI. The CDR3 consists of 13 residues.

This clone was found a few times. The V call is TRBV5-4, the J call TRBJ2-5, with TRBD1 matching 8 bases. CDR3 size: 15 residues. Germline V gene lookup returns CDR1 SGHNT and CDR2 YYREEE (reference sequence). V lost 6 bases, J lost 2 bases, and 9 bases stayed unmatched. The CDR3 here is CASTDRDRNQETQYF. CDR3 coding DNA: TGTGCCAGCACGGACCGGGACAGGAATCAAGAGACCCAGTACTTC.

J is TRBJ2-7 and V is TRBV6-5, with 8 positions matching TRBD2. Germline V CDR1 and CDR2: MNHEY, SVGAGI. The CDR3 consists of 14 residues. J was trimmed by 2 bases and V by 5 bases; bases with no gene match: 5. The CDR3 region is CASSRPGLAYEQYF. The CDR3 DNA sequence: TGTGCCAGCAGTAGACCGGGACTAGCCTACGAGCAGTACTTC.

V usage is TRBV28 and J usage is TRBJ1-1, with 9 bases matching TRBD1. This CDR3 region has 17 residues. V gave up 3 bases and J gave up 0 bases; unmatched junction bases: 8. Germline V CDR1 and CDR2: MDHEN, SYDVKM. The CDR3 reads CASSLIGTGKMNTEAFF. Written as DNA, the CDR3 is TGTGCCAGCAGTTTGATAGGGACAGGGAAAATGAACACTGAAGCTTTCTTT.

The gene calls are TRBV15 and TRBJ2-5, with no clear D. Between the trimmed V and J ends, which lost 5 bases and 5 bases, there was a span of 12 bases. Germline V CDR1 and CDR2: LNHNV, YYDKDF (reference sequence). The CDR3 covers 13 residues. The CDR3 reads CATSGRKKETQYF. The CDR3 DNA is TGTGCCACCAGCGGCCGAAAAAAGGAGACCCAGTACTTC.

The rearrangement uses TRBV5-1 and TRBJ2-1; the match to TRBD2 covers 11 bases. The length of the CDR3 is 15 residues. CDR1 and CDR2 from the germline V gene are SGHRS and YFSETQ. Trimming took 4 bases from V and 6 from J; bases not matched to a gene: 6. DNA for the CDR3: TGCGCCAGCAGCCCACTAGCGGGAGCGCGCAATGAGCAGTTCTTC. This encodes CASSPLAGARNEQFF.

The V call is TRBV15, the J call TRBJ2-7, with 7 bases that match TRBD2. Trimming took 3 bases from V and 2 from J; bases not matched to a gene: 13. The CDR3 sequence is 17 residues long. The V gene's germline CDR1 is LNHNV and CDR2 YYDKDF (reference sequence). The CDR3 DNA reads TGTGCCACCAGCAGGAAGACCGGGCGGGAGCGTGCCTACGAGCAGTACTTC. As protein: CATSRKTGRERAYEQYF.

V gene TRBV18 combines with J gene TRBJ2-1; unclear D gene. The ends were cut back, 3 bases at V and 8 bases at J, with 11 bases in the middle. CDR3 length: 13 amino acids. Looked up from germline, CDR1 is KGHSH and CDR2 is LQKENI. The CDR3 loop reads CASSPGPPDEQFF. CDR3 bases: TGTGCCAGCTCACCGGGCCCCCCCGATGAGCAGTTCTTC.

This clone has more than one count but fewer than ten. The same CDR3 arises from other DNA sequences in this sample as well. This chain uses TRBV2 with TRBJ2-7, with 9 positions matching TRBD2. This CDR3 is 15 amino acids long. Germline V gene lookup returns CDR1 SNHLY and CDR2 FYNNEI. The junction had 3 bases not matched to a gene; V was cut back by 1 base and J by 2 bases. As DNA, the CDR3 is TGTGCCAGCAGTGAAGAAGCGGGAGGAGCCTACGAGCAGTACTTC. Its protein product is CASSEEAGGAYEQYF.

This chain connects TRBV28 to TRBJ2-5; D may be TRBD2 (5 bases). This CDR3 has 13 amino acids. Germline V lookup: CDR1 MDHEN, CDR2 SYDVKM. Trimming left V 3 bases short and J 4 bases short, with 9 bases between. The CDR3 loop reads CASSFRGRETQYF. CDR3 sequence (DNA): TGTGCCAGCAGTTTTCGGGGAAGAGAGACCCAGTACTTC.

The chain combines TRBV19 with TRBJ1-2; D is uncertain. This CDR3 spans 13 amino acids. From germline, CDR1 is LNHDA and CDR2 SQIVND (reference sequence). Trimming stripped 6 bases from V and 2 bases from J, with 10 bases between. CDR3 bases: TGTGCCAGTAGCTGGGGAGAGAACTATGGCTACACCTTC. This gives the protein CASSWGENYGYTF. Combining the CDR3 with reference TRBV19 and TRBJ1-2 gives the whole variable domain DGGITQSPKYLFRKEGQNVTLSCEQNLNHDAMYWYRQDPGQGLRLIYYSQIVNDFQKGDIAEGYSVSREKKESFPLTVTSAQKNPTAFYLCASSWGENYGYTFGSGTRLTVV.

V gene TRBV6-4 combines with J gene TRBJ2-2; 9 bases match TRBD2. In germline, CDR1 is MRHNA, CDR2 SNTAGT. The ends lost 3 bases at V and 5 bases at J; junction bases unmatched: 4. This CDR3 is built from 15 residues. The CDR3 coding sequence is TGTGCCAGCAGTGAAACAGCGGGAGGAACCGGGGAGCTGTTTTTT. It encodes CASSETAGGTGELFF.

The CDR3 DNA is TGTGCCAGCAGCCAACAGCTAGCGGGCCTCGCCTACGAGCAGTACTTC. Its protein product is CASSQQLAGLAYEQYF. V usage is TRBV7-2 and J usage is TRBJ2-7; TRBD2 agrees at 8 bases. Germline values: CDR1 SGHTA, CDR2 FQGNSA. The CDR3 contains 16 residues. Trimming at V came to 5 bases and at J to 2 bases, leaving 11 bases not matched to a gene.